This T cell receptor beta chain was documented in a study of T cell responses to AZD1222 COVID-19 vaccine. General study results and limits: Spike-specific TCR breadth and depth went up after people got two AZD1222 doses.

Generated by immunoSEQ multiplex PCR, the TCRdb table keeps only in-frame clones and is missing some. The sample has about 140,000 clones, 85% to 95% seen once. For this clone: Its antigen is unidentified.

This CDR3 has 15 residues. The germline V gene has CDR1 MNHEY and CDR2 SVGAGI. Trimming shortened V by 2 bases and J by 6 bases, and 16 bases separated the two germline ends. The rearrangement links TRBV6-5 to TRBJ1-2; D might be TRBD1 (6 bases). The receptor's source is an adult in good health. The input for sequencing was peripheral blood, taken on day 0 of AZD1222 vaccination. DNA of the CDR3: TGTGCCAGCAGTTACGAAACAGGGTTAGATAATGGCTACACCTTC. Its translation is CASSYETGLDNGYTF.